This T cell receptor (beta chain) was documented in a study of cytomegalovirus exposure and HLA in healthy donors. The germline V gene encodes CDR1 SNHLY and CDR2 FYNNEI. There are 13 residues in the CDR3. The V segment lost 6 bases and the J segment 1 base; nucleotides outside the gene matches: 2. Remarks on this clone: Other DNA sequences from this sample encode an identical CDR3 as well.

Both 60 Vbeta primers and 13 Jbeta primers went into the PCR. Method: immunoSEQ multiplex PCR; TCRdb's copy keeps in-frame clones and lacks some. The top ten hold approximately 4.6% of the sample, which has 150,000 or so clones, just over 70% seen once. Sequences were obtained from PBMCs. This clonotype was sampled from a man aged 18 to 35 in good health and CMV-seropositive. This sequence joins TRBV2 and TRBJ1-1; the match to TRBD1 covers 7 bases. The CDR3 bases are TGTGCCAGCAGCCAGGGGGAGAACACTGAAGCTTTCTTT. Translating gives CASSQGENTEAFF.